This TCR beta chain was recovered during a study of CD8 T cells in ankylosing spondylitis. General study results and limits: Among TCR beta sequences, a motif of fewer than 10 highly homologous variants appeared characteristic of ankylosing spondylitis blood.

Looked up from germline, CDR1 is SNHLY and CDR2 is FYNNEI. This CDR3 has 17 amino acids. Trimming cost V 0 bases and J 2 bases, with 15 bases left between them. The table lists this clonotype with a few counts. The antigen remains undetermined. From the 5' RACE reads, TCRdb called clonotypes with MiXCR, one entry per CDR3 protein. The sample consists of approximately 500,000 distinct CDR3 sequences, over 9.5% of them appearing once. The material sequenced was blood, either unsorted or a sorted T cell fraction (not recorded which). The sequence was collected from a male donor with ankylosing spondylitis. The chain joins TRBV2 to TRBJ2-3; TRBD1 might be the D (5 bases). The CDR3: CASSEALTGVATDTQYF. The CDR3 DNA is TGTGCCAGCAGTGAAGCGTTAACAGGTGTTGCCACAGATACGCAGTATTTT.